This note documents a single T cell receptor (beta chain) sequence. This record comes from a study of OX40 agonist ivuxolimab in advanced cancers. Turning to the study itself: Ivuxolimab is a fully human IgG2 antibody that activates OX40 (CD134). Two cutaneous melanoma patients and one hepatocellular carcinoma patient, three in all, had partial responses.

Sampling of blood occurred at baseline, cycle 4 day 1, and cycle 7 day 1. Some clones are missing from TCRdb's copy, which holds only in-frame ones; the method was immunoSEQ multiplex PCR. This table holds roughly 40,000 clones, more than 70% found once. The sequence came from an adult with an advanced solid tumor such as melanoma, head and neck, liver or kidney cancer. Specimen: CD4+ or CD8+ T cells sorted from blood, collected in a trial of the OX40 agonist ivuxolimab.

The CDR3 is CASSSGTSVLGELFF. CDR3 DNA sequence: TGTGCCAGCAGTTCGGGGACTAGCGTTCTCGGGGAGCTGTTTTTT. V is TRBV6-6 and J is TRBJ2-2; 10 bases agree with TRBD2. The CDR3 contains 15 residues. J was trimmed by 7 bases and V by 4 bases; bases with no gene match: 6. CDR1 MNHNY and CDR2 SVGAGI come from the germline V gene (reference sequence).